Below, 2 T cell receptor beta chains from the same sample are listed, as sequenced in a study of blood T cell repertoires in COVID-19. The protocol was immunoSEQ multiplex PCR, while the TCRdb copy is restricted to in-frame clones and leaves out a portion. The sample has about 110,000 clones; 88% are singletons. Sequences were obtained from peripheral blood. The receptors were gathered from a human donor in a cohort sampled during active COVID-19.

J is TRBJ2-2 and V is TRBV12-5; 11 bases agree with TRBD2. This CDR3 is 17 amino acids long. Germline V gene lookup returns CDR1 LGHNT and CDR2 FRNRAP. V dropped 1 base and J dropped 2; count of bases not matched to a gene: 3. CDR3 sequence (DNA): TGTGCTAGTGGTTTGGGAGGACTAGCGGGCAACACCGGGGAGCTGTTTTTT. Amino acid sequence: CASGLGGLAGNTGELFF.

This sequence joins TRBV5-1 and TRBJ2-1; 11 positions match TRBD2. The germline V gene encodes CDR1 SGHRS and CDR2 YFSETQ. This CDR3 has 16 amino acids. V trimming: 4 bases; J trimming: 5 bases; junction bases outside the gene matches: 8. CDR3 bases: TGCGCCAGCAGCCCTCCCGGGACTAGCGGTAACAATGAGCAGTTCTTC. It is translated as CASSPPGTSGNNEQFF.